This section outlines one T cell receptor beta chain sequence together with its context. The CDR3 is 14 amino acids. The germline gives CDR1 SEHNR, CDR2 FQNEAQ (reference sequence). V lost 5 bases, J lost 8 bases, and 18 bases lay in between. Sequencing was performed with immunoSEQ multiplex PCR; in TCRdb, only in-frame clones are kept and a portion is missing. The sample contains 160,000 or so clones, under 90% of which appear only once. The entry originates in a study of blood T cell repertoires in COVID-19. The chain is built from TRBV7-9 and TRBJ1-2; possibly TRBD1 for D (6 bases). This receptor was obtained from a woman over 75 with acute or convalescent COVID-19. What was sequenced was peripheral blood. Here the CDR3 DNA reads TGTGCCAGCAGCCCCTTCATAGGACAGTCGGGCTACACCTTC. Translated, it gives CASSPFIGQSGYTF.